Listed here are 13 T cell receptor beta chains from one sample, sequenced in a study of graft-versus-host responses after intestinal transplantation. Lymphocytes (intraepithelial and lamina propria) were released by processing the graft tissue. TCRdb's copy holds only in-frame clones and misses some; the assay was immunoSEQ multiplex PCR. The sample has 15,000 to 20,000 clones, 75% to 85% seen once; the top ten hold over 15%. The starting material was ileum tissue, obtained approximately 97 days after intestinal transplant. The source is a human patient who received an intestinal transplant, so some T cells may come from the graft donor.

The V call is TRBV28, the J call TRBJ1-4; possible D gene TRBD1, 6 bases. Trimming pared 7 bases from V and 10 bases from J, leaving 19 bases between. Germline assignment: CDR1 MDHEN and CDR2 SYDVKM. The CDR3 length is 14 residues. This chain's CDR3 is CASTPRGGHGKLFF. CDR3 nucleotides: TGTGCCAGCACCCCGCGGGGGGGGCATGGAAAACTGTTTTTT. The whole variable domain, remainder taken from reference TRBV28 and TRBJ1-4, is DVKVTQSSRYLVKRTGEKVFLECVQDMDHENMFWYRQDPGLGLRLIYFSYDVKMKEKGDIPEGYSVSREKKERFSLILESASTNQTSMYLCASTPRGGHGKLFFGSGTQLSVL.

The CDR3 coding sequence is TGTGCCAGCAGTTTTCTGGAGACATATTCACCCCTCCACTTT. This sequence encodes CASSFLETYSPLHF. The gene calls are TRBV27 and TRBJ1-6; D unclear. The CDR3 extends over 14 amino acids. Trimming took off 3 bases at V and 8 bases at J, with 11 bases between the two ends. Germline assignment: CDR1 MNHEY and CDR2 SMNVEV (reference sequence).

V gene TRBV4-1 combines with J gene TRBJ2-7; 11 bases match TRBD2. Trimming took 3 bases from V and 1 from J; bases not matched to a gene: 11. There are 18 residues in the CDR3. Germline CDR1 is MGHRA and CDR2 is YSYEKL. The CDR3 spells CASSHGLAGFSLSYEQYF. The CDR3 coding sequence is TGCGCCAGCAGCCATGGACTAGCGGGCTTTTCCCTATCCTACGAGCAGTACTTC.

In this sample, this clone turned up once. The chain couples TRBV27 to TRBJ2-5; D possibly corresponds to TRBD1 (5 bases). TRBJ2-7 explains the end of the DNA better; the J call may be wrong. Germline V gene data show CDR1 as MNHEY and CDR2 as SMNVEV (reference sequence). The length of the CDR3 is 14 residues. The CDR3 sequence: CASSLIGQGYEQYF. The CDR3 nucleotides read TGTGCCAGCAGTTTAATAGGACAAGGCTACGAGCAGTACTTC.

The chain has TRBV7-2 and TRBJ2-7; possible D gene TRBD2, 5 bases. CDR3 length: 17 residues. Trimming cost V 5 bases and J 6 bases, with 26 bases left between them. From germline, CDR1 is SGHTA and CDR2 FQGNSA. Here the CDR3 reads CASSLPAGRTLSGEQYF. CDR3 DNA: TGTGCCAGCAGCCTCCCGGCGGGCCGAACCCTATCGGGCGAGCAGTACTTC.

As regards this clone: One end of the junction fails to match germline, which may point to a read error. The chain links TRBV28 to TRBJ2-3, with D possibly matching TRBD2 (6 bases). The CDR3 runs to 12 residues. Germline V gene lookup returns CDR1 MDHEN and CDR2 SYDVKM. The CDR3 sequence is CASSLGGTAENF. As DNA, the CDR3 is TGTGCCAGCAGTTTGGGGGGAACAGCAGAGAATTTT.

The chain has TRBV27 and TRBJ2-3, with D perhaps TRBD1 (5 bases). The germline gives CDR1 MNHEY, CDR2 SMNVEV (reference sequence). V lost 7 bases and J lost 2, with 19 bases in between. The CDR3 is 16 amino acids. The CDR3 loop reads CASTPAPGYDTDTQYF. The DNA for the CDR3 is TGTGCCAGCACCCCGGCTCCAGGGTACGACACAGATACGCAGTATTTT.

The CDR3 bases are TGTGCCAGCAGCTTGGTGGGGGGCGCTCAGCCCCAGCATTTT. It yields the protein CASSLVGGAQPQHF. This chain links TRBV5-5 with TRBJ1-5; TRBD1 is a possible D gene (6 bases). The V and J ends lost 0 bases and 6 bases respectively, with 10 bases between them. This CDR3 comprises 14 residues. Germline lookup yields CDR1 SGHKS and CDR2 YYEKEE (reference sequence).

J is TRBJ2-7 and V is TRBV28; 8 bases align to TRBD2. V lost 4 bases to trimming and J lost 2 bases; unmatched junction nucleotides: 10. The V gene's germline CDR1 is MDHEN and CDR2 SYDVKM. This CDR3 contains 16 residues. CDR3 bases: TGTGCCAGCAGTTCCCGGGGTAGCGGGGTTGCCTACGAGCAGTACTTC. This encodes CASSSRGSGVAYEQYF.

The chain links TRBV29-1 to TRBJ1-5; D remains ambiguous. Trimming stripped 6 bases from V and 3 bases from J, with 15 bases between. Germline loops: CDR1 SQVTM, CDR2 ANQGSEA. The CDR3 length is 14 residues. The CDR3: CSVVPPLFNQPQHF. The DNA of the CDR3 is TGCAGCGTGGTCCCACCTTTATTCAATCAGCCCCAGCATTTT.

This clone showed up just once. This chain connects TRBV28 to TRBJ2-3, with 13 positions matching TRBD2. V shed 3 bases, J shed 0 bases, and the junction held 6 bases outside the gene matches. There are 18 residues in the CDR3. The germline gives CDR1 MDHEN, CDR2 SYDVKM. Here the CDR3 DNA reads TGTGCCAGCAGTTTCTCACTAGCGGGAGGGCCTAGCACAGATACGCAGTATTTT. As protein: CASSFSLAGGPSTDTQYF.

The J gene is TRBJ2-5, the V gene TRBV5-1, with 8 bases that match TRBD1. The germline CDR1 and CDR2 sequences are SGHRS and YFSETQ. This CDR3 spans 14 amino acids. V shed 0 bases and J 5 bases; nucleotides not matched to a gene: 3. The DNA for the CDR3 is TGCGCCAGCAGCTTGGATCAGGGGGCTGAGACCCAGTACTTC. Protein: CASSLDQGAETQYF.

In DNA, the CDR3 is TGTGCCAGCAGTTTCCCGGGAGGTGGCTACACCTTC. Amino acid sequence: CASSFPGGGYTF. V and J are TRBV27 and TRBJ1-2; D gene ambiguous. The V end was cut by 3 bases, the J end by 7 bases, with 9 bases between. Germline CDR1 is MNHEY and CDR2 is SMNVEV (reference sequence). This CDR3 contains 12 residues.